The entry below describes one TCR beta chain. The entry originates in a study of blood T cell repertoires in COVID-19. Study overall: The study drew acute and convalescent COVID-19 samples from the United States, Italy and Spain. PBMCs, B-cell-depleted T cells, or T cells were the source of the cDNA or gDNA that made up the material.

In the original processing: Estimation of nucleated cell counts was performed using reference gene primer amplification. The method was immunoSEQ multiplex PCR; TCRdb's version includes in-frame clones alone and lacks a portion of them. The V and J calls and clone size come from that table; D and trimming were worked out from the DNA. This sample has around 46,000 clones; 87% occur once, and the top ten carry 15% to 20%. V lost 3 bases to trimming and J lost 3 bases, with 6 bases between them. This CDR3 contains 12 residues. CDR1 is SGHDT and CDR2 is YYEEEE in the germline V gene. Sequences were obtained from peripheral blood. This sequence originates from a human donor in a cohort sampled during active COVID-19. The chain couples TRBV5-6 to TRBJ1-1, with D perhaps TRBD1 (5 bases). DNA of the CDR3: TGTGCCAGCAGCTCGACAGACACTGAAGCTTTCTTT. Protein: CASSSTDTEAFF.